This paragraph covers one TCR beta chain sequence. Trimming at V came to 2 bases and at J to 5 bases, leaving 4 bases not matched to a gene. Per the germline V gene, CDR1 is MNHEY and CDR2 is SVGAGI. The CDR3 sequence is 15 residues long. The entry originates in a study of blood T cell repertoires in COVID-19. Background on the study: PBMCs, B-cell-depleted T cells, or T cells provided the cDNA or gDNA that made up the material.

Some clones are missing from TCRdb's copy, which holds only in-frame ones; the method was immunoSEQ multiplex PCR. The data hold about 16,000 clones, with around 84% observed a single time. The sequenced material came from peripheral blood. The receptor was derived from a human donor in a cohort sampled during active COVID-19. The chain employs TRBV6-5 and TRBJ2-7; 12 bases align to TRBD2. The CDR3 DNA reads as TGTGCCAGCAGTTACGGGCTAGCGGGGGGGCACGAGCAGTACTTC. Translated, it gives CASSYGLAGGHEQYF.